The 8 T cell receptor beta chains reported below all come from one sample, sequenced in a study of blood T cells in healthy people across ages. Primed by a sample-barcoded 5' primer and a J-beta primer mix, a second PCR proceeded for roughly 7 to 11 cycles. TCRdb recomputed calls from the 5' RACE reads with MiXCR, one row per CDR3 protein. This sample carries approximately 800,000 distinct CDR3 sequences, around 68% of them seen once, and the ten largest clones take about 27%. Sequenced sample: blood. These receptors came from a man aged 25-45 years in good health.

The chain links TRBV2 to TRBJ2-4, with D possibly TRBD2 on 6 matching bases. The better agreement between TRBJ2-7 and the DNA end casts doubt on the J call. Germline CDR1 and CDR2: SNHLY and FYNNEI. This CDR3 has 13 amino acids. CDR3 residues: CASENRGTYEQYF. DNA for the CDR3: TGTGCCAGCGAGAACCGGGGGACCTACGAGCAGTACTTC.

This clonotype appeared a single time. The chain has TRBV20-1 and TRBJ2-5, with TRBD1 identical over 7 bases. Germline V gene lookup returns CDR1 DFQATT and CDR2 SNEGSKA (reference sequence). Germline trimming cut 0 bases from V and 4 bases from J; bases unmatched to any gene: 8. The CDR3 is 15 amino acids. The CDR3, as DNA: TGCAGTGCTAGAGATATCGACAGGGTCGGAGAGACCCAGTACTTC. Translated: CSARDIDRVGETQYF.

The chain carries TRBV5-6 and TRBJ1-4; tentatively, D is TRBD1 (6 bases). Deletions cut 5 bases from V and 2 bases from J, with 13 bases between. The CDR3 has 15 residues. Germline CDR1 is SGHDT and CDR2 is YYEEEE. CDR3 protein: CASSSQGGTNEKLFF. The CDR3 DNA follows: TGTGCCAGCAGTTCCCAAGGGGGGACTAATGAAAAACTGTTTTTT.

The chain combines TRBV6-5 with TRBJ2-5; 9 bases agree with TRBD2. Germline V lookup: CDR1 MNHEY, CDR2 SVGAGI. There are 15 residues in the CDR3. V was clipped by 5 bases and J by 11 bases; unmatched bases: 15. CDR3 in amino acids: CASSPPLAGYNEQYF. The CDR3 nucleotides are TGTGCCAGCAGTCCCCCTCTAGCGGGGTATAATGAGCAGTACTTC.

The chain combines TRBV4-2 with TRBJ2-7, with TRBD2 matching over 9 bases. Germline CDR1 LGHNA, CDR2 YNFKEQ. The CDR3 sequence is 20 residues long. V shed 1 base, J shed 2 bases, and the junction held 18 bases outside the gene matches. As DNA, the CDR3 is TGTGCCAGCAGCCAAGGGGATCTGGGGCGGGGGGGTAATACGGCCTACGAGCAGTACTTC. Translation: CASSQGDLGRGGNTAYEQYF.

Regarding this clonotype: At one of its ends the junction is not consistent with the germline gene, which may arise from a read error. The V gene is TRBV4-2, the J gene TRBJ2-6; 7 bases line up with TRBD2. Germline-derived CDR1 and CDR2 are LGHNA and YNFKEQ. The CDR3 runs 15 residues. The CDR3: CASSPTGGGDNVLTF. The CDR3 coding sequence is TGTGCCAGCAGCCCAACGGGGGGAGGGGACAACGTCCTGACTTTC.

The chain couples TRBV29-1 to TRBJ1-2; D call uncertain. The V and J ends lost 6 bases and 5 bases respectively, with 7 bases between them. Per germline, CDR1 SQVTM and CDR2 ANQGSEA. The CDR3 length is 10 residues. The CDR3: CSVPGYGYTF. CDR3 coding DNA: TGCAGCGTACCAGGATATGGCTACACCTTC.

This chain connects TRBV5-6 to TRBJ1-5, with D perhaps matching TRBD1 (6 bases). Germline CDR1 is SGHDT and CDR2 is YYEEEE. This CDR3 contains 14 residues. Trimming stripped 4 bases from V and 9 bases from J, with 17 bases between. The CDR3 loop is CASSLVRGQGPQHF. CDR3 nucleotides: TGTGCCAGCAGCCTTGTCAGGGGCCAGGGGCCCCAGCATTTT.